This TCR beta chain was documented in a study of somatic mutations in cytotoxic T cells in rheumatoid arthritis. General study points: Patients with rheumatoid arthritis, but not healthy controls, had CD8+ clonality that increased with age.

Worth noting for this clone: Antigen unknown. Compared with germline, one end of the junction differs, possibly owing to a read error.

The CDR3 has 11 residues. Germline CDR1 and CDR2: MNHNS and SASEGT. The authors' processing: Matches to published virus-specific TCRB sequences were rare among patient CD8+ clones larger than 1%. Using immunoSEQ multiplex PCR, the repertoire was profiled, and TCRdb retains in-frame clones only, with some absent. Clonal size and the V and J genes are those of that table, whereas D and trimming came from the DNA. The sample records several thousand clones, 83% being singletons. After CD4+ and CD8+ cells were isolated by positive magnetic bead selection, their purity was checked by flow cytometry. The sequence derives from a woman in her forties or fifties with rheumatoid arthritis. Source material: CD8+ T cells sorted from blood. The chain combines TRBV6-1 with TRBJ2-7; no definite D call. Here the CDR3 reads CASSEYYGQYF. For the CDR3, the DNA is TGTGCCAGCAGTGAGTACTACGGGCAGTACTTC.